What follows describes a single T cell receptor (beta chain). In its sample, this clonotype was seen many times. No cognate antigen has been identified for it. No qualities accompany the bases; no much larger clone lies one base away. This sample was taken from a study of T-cell reconstitution after alpha-beta-depleted transplantation in children (dated by TCRdb to between 2015 and 2016). About the full investigation: T-cell immune reconstitution after TCRalphabeta/CD19-depleted allogeneic hematopoietic cell transplantation in children was quantitatively tracked in the study by means of TCR repertoire profiling.

The library was produced with PCR. The sequencing machine was an Illumina HiSeq 2500. TCR libraries were prepared with molecular barcoding, using unique molecular identifiers to normalize TCRbeta repertoire quantification. The raw public data were reprocessed by TCRdb itself: fastp quality trimming at Q25, MiXCR clonotype calling, in-frame beta chains only. CDR3 protein duplicates are merged, each entry listing the most common genes and DNA. Within this sample are about 22,000 distinct CDR3 sequences, with about a tenth of them counted one time only. Jointly, the top ten make up approximately 23% of the sample. The source of this sequence is a human donor who donated a stem cell graft to a child with chronic granulomatous disease. This specimen consisted of PBMCs from the stem cell graft donor, obtained from the stem cell graft.

The CDR3: CASSLGRKLPRDGYTF. The DNA reads TGTGCCAGCAGCTTGGGGAGGAAACTCCCCAGAGATGGCTACACCTTC. The sequence is built from TRBV5-6 and TRBJ1-2, with the D gene too uncertain to name. Based on the germline V gene, the CDR1 and CDR2 sequences are SGHDT and YYEEEE. Including the terminal cysteine and phenylalanine, the CDR3 comprises 16 residues. The read is trimmed to its CDR3 DNA, 48 bases read in frame from base 1. The trim is 0 bases for V and 6 bases for J, with a gap of 18 bases between the germline ends.